The 21 T cell receptor beta chains given below trace back to one sample, sequenced in a study of siplizumab effects on memory and regulatory T cells. Profiled with immunoSEQ multiplex PCR; TCRdb holds only in-frame clones, not every one. Altogether about 56,000 clones are present, 95% to 98% being singletons, with the ten largest covering approximately 1%. The source material was naive CD8+ T cells sorted from blood. Source of these receptors: a human donor in good health.

The V and J genes are TRBV4-1 and TRBJ2-3; 7 nucleotides agree with TRBD2. Germline-derived CDR1 and CDR2 are MGHRA and YSYEKL. The CDR3 loop spans 15 amino acids. V gave up 2 bases and J gave up 1 base; unmatched junction bases: 3. The CDR3 region has the DNA TGCGCCAGCAGCCAACTAGCGGAGCGCACAGATACGCAGTATTTT. Protein sequence: CASSQLAERTDTQYF.

The genes are TRBV29-1 and TRBJ1-2; tentative D call: TRBD1 (5 bases). Germline-derived CDR1 and CDR2 are SQVTM and ANQGSEA. V was trimmed by 8 bases and J by 3 bases, leaving 16 bases between them. This CDR3 is 13 amino acids long. The DNA for the CDR3 is TGCAGCACCCGGACCGGGACTGACTATGGCTACACCTTC. Amino acid sequence: CSTRTGTDYGYTF.

The genes are TRBV2 and TRBJ2-5; 10 bases fit TRBD1. The V and J ends lost 10 bases and 4 bases, in that order; junction bases with no gene match: 12. From germline, CDR1 is SNHLY and CDR2 FYNNEI. This CDR3 spans 15 amino acids. The CDR3 spells CAINGGQGFRETQYF. Written as DNA, the CDR3 is TGTGCCATTAACGGGGGACAGGGGTTTAGAGAGACCCAGTACTTC.

The rearrangement joins TRBV5-4 to TRBJ1-1; D is unclear. The CDR3 extends over 13 amino acids. Germline values: CDR1 SGHNT, CDR2 YYREEE (reference sequence). Trimming stripped 1 base from V and 8 bases from J, with 12 bases between. CDR3 region: CASSLSGNPEAFF. The CDR3 coding sequence is TGTGCCAGCAGCTTGAGCGGGAATCCCGAAGCTTTCTTT.

V usage is TRBV7-9 and J usage is TRBJ1-2; D is unresolved. Deletions cut 10 bases from V and 7 bases from J, with 22 bases between. Germline V gene sequence: CDR1 SEHNR, CDR2 FQNEAQ (reference sequence). This CDR3 has 14 amino acids. The chain's CDR3 is CATEDGGKKTGYTF. The DNA of the CDR3 is TGTGCCACCGAGGACGGCGGAAAAAAAACTGGCTACACCTTC.

The CDR3 nucleotides are TGTGCCAGCAGCGTAGGACAGTTCTCTGGAAACACCATATATTTT. Translated, it gives CASSVGQFSGNTIYF. The chain carries TRBV9 and TRBJ1-3; D is possibly TRBD1 (5 bases). Trimming removed 0 bases at V and 0 bases at J, with 7 bases between. This CDR3 spans 15 amino acids. Germline V lookup: CDR1 SGDLS, CDR2 YYNGEE.

This chain links TRBV9 with TRBJ2-3; 10 positions match TRBD2. The trim removed 0 bases at V and 1 base at J, leaving 5 bases unmatched. Per the germline V gene, CDR1 is SGDLS and CDR2 is YYNGEE. The CDR3 runs to 17 residues. CDR3 nucleotides: TGTGCCAGCAGCGTAGACACTAGCGGGATTGGCACAGATACGCAGTATTTT. Translation gives CASSVDTSGIGTDTQYF.

The chain recombines TRBV19 with TRBJ2-1; 12 nucleotides align to TRBD2. This CDR3 region has 15 residues. The germline V gene encodes CDR1 LNHDA and CDR2 SQIVND (reference sequence). J was trimmed by 7 bases and V by 11 bases; bases with no gene match: 12. CDR3 DNA: TGTGCCGCGCAAAGACTAGCGGGAGTGGGTAATGAGCAGTTCTTC. It codes for CAAQRLAGVGNEQFF.

The chain uses TRBV27 and TRBJ1-5; TRBD1 matches at 7 bases. CDR1 MNHEY and CDR2 SMNVEV come from the germline V gene (reference sequence). The junction had 6 bases not matched to a gene; V was cut back by 4 bases and J by 3 bases. This CDR3 has 15 amino acids. Here the CDR3 reads CASSSIGQVNQPQHF. CDR3 sequence (DNA): TGTGCCAGCAGTTCTATCGGACAGGTCAATCAGCCCCAGCATTTT.

The CDR3 protein is CASSLGGRGAGELFF. The DNA of the CDR3 is TGTGCCAGCAGCTTAGGGGGCAGAGGGGCCGGGGAGCTGTTTTTT. The rearrangement links TRBV7-9 to TRBJ2-2; D may match TRBD1 or TRBD2 (5 bases each). Per germline, CDR1 SEHNR and CDR2 FQNEAQ (reference sequence). The CDR3 sequence is 15 residues long. V dropped 1 base and J dropped 6 bases, with 12 bases sitting between them.

The genes are TRBV19 and TRBJ2-1; 10 bases align to TRBD2. Germline lookup yields CDR1 LNHDA and CDR2 SQIVND (reference sequence). V shed 3 bases and J 6 bases; nucleotides not matched to a gene: 2. The CDR3 loop spans 14 amino acids. CDR3 sequence reads: CASSIVAGGNEQFF. DNA for the CDR3: TGTGCCAGTAGTATCGTAGCGGGAGGCAATGAGCAGTTCTTC.

This chain uses TRBV29-1 with TRBJ2-7, with 7 bases lining up with TRBD1. The V segment lost 7 bases and the J segment 2 bases; nucleotides outside the gene matches: 8. The CDR3 sequence is 13 residues long. CDR1 is SQVTM and CDR2 is ANQGSEA in the germline V gene. The CDR3 sequence: CSAFTTGTYEQYF. The DNA for the CDR3 is TGCAGCGCCTTTACGACAGGGACCTACGAGCAGTACTTC.

The gene calls are TRBV4-1 and TRBJ2-2; D possibly corresponds to TRBD2 (5 bases). This CDR3 contains 16 residues. Germline CDR1 MGHRA, CDR2 YSYEKL. V was cut by 0 bases and J by 6 bases, with 14 bases left in between. CDR3 in amino acids: CASSQDTRLAAGELFF. The DNA for the CDR3 is TGCGCCAGCAGCCAAGATACGAGGCTAGCTGCCGGGGAGCTGTTTTTT.

The chain joins TRBV29-1 to TRBJ2-1; 9 nucleotides line up with TRBD1. This CDR3 spans 13 amino acids. The junction had 7 bases not matched to a gene; V was cut back by 5 bases and J by 8 bases. Germline lookup yields CDR1 SQVTM and CDR2 ANQGSEA. CDR3 sequence reads: CSVSGTGLDEQFF. The CDR3, as DNA: TGCAGCGTTTCTGGGACAGGGCTGGATGAGCAGTTCTTC.

The rearrangement uses TRBV6-6 and TRBJ2-7; 10 bases fit TRBD1. CDR3 length equals 14 residues. V gave up 2 bases and J gave up 5 bases; unmatched junction bases: 3. The V gene's germline CDR1 is MNHNY and CDR2 SVGAGI (reference sequence). The CDR3 DNA sequence: TGTGCCAGCAGTTACAGGACAGGGGGACACGAGCAGTACTTC. It specifies CASSYRTGGHEQYF.

The chain carries TRBV10-1 and TRBJ1-5; unclear D gene. Germline values: CDR1 WNHNN, CDR2 SYGVQD (reference sequence). The CDR3 covers 15 residues. The V end lost 11 bases, the J end lost 3 bases, and 20 bases lay between the germline ends. The DNA for the CDR3 is TGCGCCGCCTGGACCCGAGCTTATATCAATCAGCCCCAGCATTTT. This sequence encodes CAAWTRAYINQPQHF.

V gene TRBV5-1 combines with J gene TRBJ1-2; D call uncertain. The CDR3 loop spans 14 amino acids. Germline CDR1 SGHRS, CDR2 YFSETQ. V was pared by 0 bases and J by 1 base, with 7 bases between. The CDR3, as DNA: TGCGCCAGCAGCTTGGAGGGCAGTAACTATGGCTACACCTTC. As protein: CASSLEGSNYGYTF.

The table lists this clone with a count of one. The CDR3 loop is CASSLDSNYNEQFF. The CDR3 bases are TGTGCCAGCAGCTTAGACAGCAATTACAATGAGCAGTTCTTC. The gene calls are TRBV7-3 and TRBJ2-1; a possible D gene is TRBD1 (5 bases). The CDR3 extends over 14 amino acids. Germline V gene data show CDR1 as SGHTA and CDR2 as FQGTGA. V lost 2 bases, J lost 4 bases, and 9 bases lay in between.

This sequence joins TRBV2 and TRBJ2-1; 7 bases fit TRBD1. The CDR3 loop spans 11 amino acids. The V and J ends lost 8 bases and 5 bases, in that order; junction bases with no gene match: 0. CDR1 SNHLY and CDR2 FYNNEI come from the germline V gene. This CDR3 is CASQGDNEQFF. In DNA form, the CDR3 reads TGTGCCAGCCAGGGGGACAATGAGCAGTTCTTC.

The chain employs TRBV4-3 and TRBJ2-1; D perhaps matches TRBD2 (5 bases). This CDR3 contains 17 residues. The V end lost 3 bases, the J end lost 4 bases, and 19 bases lay between the germline ends. Per germline, CDR1 LGHNA and CDR2 YSLEER. The CDR3: CASSHKGPGSGYNEQFF. The CDR3 DNA follows: TGCGCCAGCAGCCATAAAGGCCCTGGAAGCGGTTACAATGAGCAGTTCTTC.

This clone was seen just once. This chain links TRBV11-2 with TRBJ2-3, with D unclear. The CDR3 has 14 amino acids. Trimming shortened V by 4 bases and J by 6 bases, and 14 bases separated the two germline ends. The germline V gene encodes CDR1 SGHAT and CDR2 FQNNGV. The CDR3: CASSSAVGTDTQYF. The DNA of the CDR3 is TGTGCCAGCAGCTCCGCTGTAGGTACGGATACGCAGTATTTT.